The 32 T cell receptor beta chains below come from one sample, sequenced in a study of blood T cell repertoires in COVID-19. The repertoire was sequenced with immunoSEQ multiplex PCR; TCRdb's copy has only in-frame clones and lacks some. This table holds around 250,000 clones, 75% to 90% found once. The sample consisted of peripheral blood. The receptors stem from a woman between 25 and 40 years old with active or convalescent COVID-19.

V and J are TRBV9 and TRBJ1-5; TRBD1 matches 7 bases. V was pared by 0 bases and J by 6 bases, with 3 bases of the junction left unmatched. CDR3 length: 14 amino acids. Germline CDR1 is SGDLS and CDR2 is YYNGEE. The CDR3 region is CASSVAAGGQPQHF. CDR3 nucleotides: TGTGCCAGCAGCGTAGCTGCAGGGGGTCAGCCCCAGCATTTT.

The V call is TRBV10-3, the J call TRBJ1-5, with D unclear. Germline V gene data show CDR1 as ENHRY and CDR2 as SYGVKD. Trimming left V 2 bases short and J 8 bases short, with 7 bases between. There are 12 residues in the CDR3. CDR3 nucleotide sequence: TGTGCCATCAGTGAGGGCCCCAAGCCCCAGCATTTT. Translation: CAISEGPKPQHF.

About this clone itself: The sample holds other DNA sequences that translate to the same CDR3. This rearrangement joins TRBV7-2 to TRBJ1-5, with 7 bases lining up with TRBD1. Germline CDR1 reads SGHTA; CDR2 reads FQGNSA. The CDR3 is 15 residues long. Unmatched junction bases numbered 2, after V lost 1 base and J lost 2 bases. The CDR3 spells CASSLEGGGNQPQHF. CDR3 DNA: TGTGCCAGCAGCTTAGAAGGGGGCGGCAATCAGCCCCAGCATTTT.

The CDR3 region is CASSRRYPEGSNEQFF. The CDR3 bases are TGTGCCAGCAGCCGGAGATACCCGGAGGGGTCCAATGAGCAGTTCTTC. The chain links TRBV3-1 (or the pseudogene TRBV3-2) to TRBJ2-1; D is perhaps TRBD2 (6 bases). Looked up from germline, CDR1 is LGHDT and CDR2 is YNNKEL (reference sequence). The CDR3 extends over 16 amino acids. Trimming left V 4 bases short and J 6 bases short, with 19 bases between.

The rearrangement joins TRBV27 to TRBJ1-6; possibly TRBD1 for D (6 bases). The V gene's germline CDR1 is MNHEY and CDR2 SMNVEV (reference sequence). The ends were cut back, 5 bases at V and 4 bases at J, with 9 bases in the middle. The CDR3 runs 14 residues. The CDR3 DNA is TGTGCCAGCAGTAAACAGGGATATAATTCACCCCTCCACTTT. Amino acid sequence: CASSKQGYNSPLHF.

The chain links TRBV5-1 to TRBJ2-5, with TRBD1 matching 10 bases. The CDR3 spans 15 residues. Germline assignment: CDR1 SGHRS and CDR2 YFSETQ. V lost 2 bases, J lost 3 bases, and 4 bases stayed unmatched. The CDR3 spells CASSFSGTGEETQYF. DNA for the CDR3: TGCGCCAGCAGCTTCTCCGGGACAGGGGAAGAGACCCAGTACTTC.

The chain joins TRBV9 to TRBJ1-3; TRBD1 is a possible D gene (6 bases). This CDR3 comprises 15 residues. Trimming took off 3 bases at V and 4 bases at J, with 14 bases between the two ends. From germline, CDR1 is SGDLS and CDR2 YYNGEE. The CDR3 nucleotides read TGTGCCAGCAGCGAGCAGGGGAGTAAAGGAAACACCATATATTTT. Translation gives CASSEQGSKGNTIYF.

This clone was observed once. CDR3 sequence (DNA): TGTGCCAGCAGCTTAGATCGAGGGCGTGAGACCCAGTACTTC. This codes for CASSLDRGRETQYF. V usage is TRBV7-9 and J usage is TRBJ2-5, with a possible D match to TRBD2 (5 bases). Germline lookup yields CDR1 SEHNR and CDR2 FQNEAQ (reference sequence). The CDR3 consists of 14 residues. The V gene lost 1 base and the J gene lost 5 bases, with 11 bases spanning the gap.

The chain recombines TRBV30 with TRBJ1-6; tentative D call: TRBD1 (6 bases). This CDR3 is 16 amino acids long. V dropped 0 bases and J dropped 4 bases, with 13 bases sitting between them. The germline V gene encodes CDR1 GTSNPN and CDR2 SVGIG (reference sequence). The CDR3 nucleotides are TGTGCCTGGAGTGTACTCGGGGGGGCTTATAATTCACCCCTCCACTTT. This translates into CAWSVLGGAYNSPLHF.

The sample holds one count of this clone. CDR3 sequence: CASSLLPGDYGYTF. In nucleotides, the CDR3 is TGTGCCAGCAGTTTATTACCAGGGGACTATGGCTACACCTTC. The chain uses TRBV28 and TRBJ1-2; possibly TRBD1 for D (6 bases). The germline V gene has CDR1 MDHEN and CDR2 SYDVKM. V lost 1 base and J 3 bases, leaving 9 bases between the germline ends. This CDR3 region has 14 residues.

Regarding this clone: In the same sample, other DNA sequences code for this CDR3. The CDR3 DNA is TGTGCCAGCAGAGGACAGGGGTCCAATCAGCCCCAGCATTTT. Protein: CASRGQGSNQPQHF. The rearrangement links TRBV2 to TRBJ1-5; 9 bases align to TRBD1. J lost 3 bases, V lost 6 bases, and 3 bases had no gene match. This CDR3 spans 14 amino acids. CDR1 and CDR2 from the germline V gene are SNHLY and FYNNEI.

V and J are TRBV4-3 and TRBJ2-2; tentative D call: TRBD2 (6 bases). V was trimmed by 1 base and J by 6 bases, leaving 24 bases between them. This CDR3 comprises 19 residues. CDR1 and CDR2 (germline): LGHNA, YSLEER. The CDR3 here is CASSQASRGFPGEAGELFF. The CDR3 nucleotides are TGCGCCAGCAGCCAAGCCAGTCGGGGGTTTCCCGGCGAAGCCGGGGAGCTGTTTTTT.

The rearrangement links TRBV28 to TRBJ1-4; 7 bases agree with TRBD1. The CDR3 consists of 18 residues. Germline-derived CDR1 and CDR2 are MDHEN and SYDVKM. Germline trimming cut 1 base from V and 5 bases from J; bases unmatched to any gene: 13. The CDR3 DNA reads TGTGCCAGCAGTTTATACCGTCTTGCCGGGACAGCAAATGAAAAACTGTTTTTT. This codes for CASSLYRLAGTANEKLFF.

This CDR3 reads CASSPSEVAKNIQYF. The CDR3 DNA reads TGTGCCAGCAGTCCGTCGGAGGTGGCCAAAAACATTCAGTACTTC. The V and J genes are TRBV7-9 and TRBJ2-4; D is possibly TRBD2 (5 bases). Trimming cost V 6 bases and J 1 base, with 13 bases left between them. Germline CDR1 is SEHNR and CDR2 is FQNEAQ (reference sequence). This CDR3 region has 15 residues.

As to this clone: Other nucleotide sequences in the sample specify the same CDR3. The CDR3: CASSFGGDQPQHF. CDR3 bases: TGTGCCAGCAGTTTTGGCGGGGATCAGCCCCAGCATTTT. The rearrangement joins TRBV12-3 or TRBV12-4 to TRBJ1-5; D ambiguous. The length of the CDR3 is 13 residues. The germline V and J ends were trimmed by 3 bases and 5 bases, with 8 bases remaining between them.

The chain has TRBV5-1 and TRBJ1-1, with D possibly being TRBD1 (5 bases). The CDR3 spans 16 residues. CDR1 and CDR2 (germline): SGHRS, YFSETQ. V lost 1 base and J lost 0, with 13 bases in between. The CDR3 sequence is CASSLKGASVNTEAFF. The CDR3 DNA sequence: TGCGCCAGCAGCTTGAAAGGGGCTTCTGTGAACACTGAAGCTTTCTTT.

The rearrangement uses TRBV5-5 and TRBJ1-2; 7 nucleotides match TRBD1. Germline V CDR1 and CDR2: SGHKS, YYEKEE (reference sequence). This CDR3 spans 17 amino acids. The V and J ends lost 2 bases and 0 bases, in that order; junction bases with no gene match: 10. CDR3 nucleotide sequence: TGTGCCAGCAGCTTACTAGACAGGGTTGCGGCTAACTATGGCTACACCTTC. It encodes CASSLLDRVAANYGYTF.

This chain joins TRBV6-2 or TRBV6-3 and TRBJ1-5; 7 bases match TRBD1. J was trimmed by 6 bases and V by 6 bases; bases with no gene match: 8. The CDR3 is 14 amino acids. Germline V gene sequence: CDR1 MNHEY, CDR2 SVGEGT. The CDR3 loop reads CASSAQGTAQPQHF. DNA for the CDR3: TGTGCCAGCAGCGCACAGGGGACGGCTCAGCCCCAGCATTTT.

In the case of this clone: Distinct nucleotide sequences in the sample also encode this CDR3. This chain links TRBV28 with TRBJ1-5; D remains ambiguous. Per germline, CDR1 MDHEN and CDR2 SYDVKM. The V end was cut by 2 bases, the J end by 1 base, with 6 bases between. The CDR3 runs 14 residues. The CDR3 coding sequence is TGTGCCAGCAGTTTAGGCGGAAGCAATCAGCCCCAGCATTTT. Translation: CASSLGGSNQPQHF.

V gene TRBV7-2 combines with J gene TRBJ1-5; perhaps TRBD1 as D (6 bases). Trimming took off 4 bases at V and 3 bases at J, with 13 bases between the two ends. From germline, CDR1 is SGHTA and CDR2 FQGNSA. This CDR3 contains 15 residues. CDR3 DNA: TGTGCCAGCAGCTGGTCACAGGGAATCAATCAGCCCCAGCATTTT. It is translated as CASSWSQGINQPQHF. Filled out from reference TRBV7-2 and TRBJ1-5, the complete variable domain reads GAGVSQSPSNKVTEKGKDVELRCDPISGHTALYWYRQSLGQGLEFLIYFQGNSAPDKSGLPSDRFSAERTGGSVSTLTIQRTQQEDSAVYLCASSWSQGINQPQHFGDGTRLSIL.

The CDR3 DNA reads as TGTGCCAGTAGTATGGGGGGTGGGCCCACAGATACGCAGTATTTT. This codes for CASSMGGGPTDTQYF. This chain links TRBV19 with TRBJ2-3; maybe TRBD2 (6 bases). The CDR3 contains 15 residues. V was cut by 3 bases and J by 2 bases, with 12 bases left in between. The germline gives CDR1 LNHDA, CDR2 SQIVND (reference sequence).

The chain is built from TRBV15 and TRBJ1-4, with 8 bases that match TRBD1. This CDR3 has 16 amino acids. With V trimmed by 0 bases and J by 8 bases, 8 bases remained unmatched. Germline CDR1 reads LNHNV; CDR2 reads YYDKDF (reference sequence). Here the CDR3 DNA reads TGTGCCACCAGCAGAGATGGGAAGACAGGGGCCGAAAAACTGTTTTTT. It yields the protein CATSRDGKTGAEKLFF.

The chain employs TRBV2 and TRBJ2-3; 11 bases fit TRBD2. The CDR3 consists of 14 residues. Germline V gene lookup returns CDR1 SNHLY and CDR2 FYNNEI. Trimming at V came to 8 bases and at J to 10 bases, leaving 11 bases not matched to a gene. This CDR3 reads CASSGTSGLRAQYF. CDR3 coding DNA: TGTGCCAGCTCTGGGACTAGCGGCCTCCGGGCGCAGTATTTT. Combining the CDR3 with reference TRBV2 and TRBJ2-3 gives the whole variable domain EPEVTQTPSHQVTQMGQEVILRCVPISNHLYFYWYRQILGQKVEFLVSFYNNEISEKSEIFDDQFSVERPDGSNFTLKIRSTKLEDSAMYFCASSGTSGLRAQYFGPGTRLTVL.

This clone was observed a few times. The rearrangement joins TRBV10-1 to TRBJ1-1, with D unclear. The CDR3 has 13 amino acids. The germline V gene has CDR1 WNHNN and CDR2 SYGVQD (reference sequence). V was shortened by 2 bases and J by 6 bases, with 10 bases between the two germline ends. In DNA, the CDR3 is TGCGCCAGCAGTGAGACTCGCGTATCTGAAGCTTTCTTT. As protein: CASSETRVSEAFF.

The V gene is TRBV7-3, the J gene TRBJ2-1, with D hard to call. There are 13 residues in the CDR3. Germline-derived CDR1 and CDR2 are SGHTA and FQGTGA. V was cut by 5 bases and J by 7 bases, with 12 bases left in between. The CDR3 sequence is CASSRLQLNEQFF. In DNA form, the CDR3 reads TGTGCCAGCAGCCGTTTACAGCTAAATGAGCAGTTCTTC.

The chain couples TRBV5-1 to TRBJ1-1; 7 bases line up with TRBD1. The CDR3 covers 14 residues. CDR1 and CDR2 from the germline V gene are SGHRS and YFSETQ. Trimming cost V 0 bases and J 5 bases; bases outside gene matches: 4. CDR3 amino acids: CASSLGRGRTEAFF. Written as DNA, the CDR3 is TGCGCCAGCAGCTTGGGGAGGGGGCGAACTGAAGCTTTCTTT.

The gene calls are TRBV5-1 and TRBJ1-1; tentative D call: TRBD1 (6 bases). This CDR3 is built from 17 residues. Trimming pared 5 bases from V and 4 bases from J, leaving 24 bases between. Germline CDR1 and CDR2: SGHRS and YFSETQ. CDR3: CASSPGWGGAGGTEAFF. The CDR3 coding sequence is TGCGCCAGCAGTCCCGGGTGGGGGGGCGCCGGGGGCACTGAAGCTTTCTTT.

This clone was picked up one time. J is TRBJ2-7 and V is TRBV7-2; weak D call: TRBD2 (6 bases). The CDR3 covers 15 residues. From germline, CDR1 is SGHTA and CDR2 FQGNSA. V gave up 4 bases and J gave up 4 bases, with 17 bases separating them. CDR3 in amino acids: CASSSTPGLGYEQYF. CDR3 bases: TGTGCCAGCAGCTCCACCCCGGGACTCGGTTACGAGCAGTACTTC.

The chain combines TRBV2 with TRBJ2-7; TRBD2 agrees at 9 bases. The CDR3 loop spans 14 amino acids. With 7 bases clipped from V and 4 bases from J, the junction kept 8 bases outside the gene matches. Per the germline V gene, CDR1 is SNHLY and CDR2 is FYNNEI. CDR3 DNA: TGTGCCAGCACCCTGGGGCTAGCGGGGTACGAGCAGTACTTC. Protein: CASTLGLAGYEQYF.

The chain is built from TRBV7-3 and TRBJ1-2; a weak D match, TRBD1 (6 bases). Germline V lookup: CDR1 SGHTA, CDR2 FQGTGA. The length of the CDR3 is 13 residues. Trimming took off 3 bases at V and 6 bases at J, with 11 bases between the two ends. The CDR3 spells CASSFSRGDGYTF. In DNA, the CDR3 is TGTGCCAGCAGCTTTTCCAGGGGAGATGGCTACACCTTC.

V is TRBV7-9 and J is TRBJ1-2; 10 nucleotides line up with TRBD1. Germline lookup yields CDR1 SEHNR and CDR2 FQNEAQ (reference sequence). This CDR3 is 15 amino acids long. V shed 3 bases and J 4 bases; nucleotides not matched to a gene: 5. The CDR3, as DNA: TGTGCCAGCAGCTTCCCGGGACAGGGGAGCTATGGCTACACCTTC. Residues: CASSFPGQGSYGYTF.

The V call is TRBV4-3, the J call TRBJ1-2; 8 positions agree with TRBD1. In germline, CDR1 is LGHNA, CDR2 YSLEER. Losses at the gene ends were 0 bases for V and 1 base for J; bases not matched to a gene: 10. The CDR3 has 18 residues. The CDR3 DNA reads as TGCGCCAGCAGCCAAGATGTAAGGGGACAGGCGAATAACTATGGCTACACCTTC. This translates into CASSQDVRGQANNYGYTF.